Each of the 10 T cell receptor beta chains below was sequenced from the same sample in a study of cytomegalovirus exposure and HLA in healthy donors. Assay: immunoSEQ multiplex PCR; the TCRdb copy retains only in-frame clones and omits some. The profile shows about 220,000 clones, 85% to 90% of them singletons. The sample consisted of PBMCs. These receptors were obtained from a woman in her late teens or twenties in good health and CMV-seronegative.

The chain joins TRBV7-6 to TRBJ2-5, with D tentatively TRBD2 (6 bases). CDR1 SGHVS and CDR2 FNYEAQ come from the germline V gene. The V gene lost 1 base and the J gene lost 2 bases, with 14 bases spanning the gap. There are 16 residues in the CDR3. The CDR3 loop reads CASSLEGKRVQETQYF. CDR3 in DNA: TGTGCCAGCAGCTTAGAGGGCAAGCGGGTGCAAGAGACCCAGTACTTC.

The chain carries TRBV11-3 and TRBJ2-1, with TRBD1 identical over 9 bases. Looked up from germline, CDR1 is SGHNT and CDR2 is YENEEA. V trimming: 5 bases; J trimming: 3 bases; junction bases outside the gene matches: 5. The CDR3 is 15 residues long. The CDR3: CASSPGGQGYNEQFF. Written as DNA, the CDR3 is TGTGCCAGCAGCCCAGGGGGACAGGGCTACAATGAGCAGTTCTTC.

This chain connects TRBV29-1 to TRBJ1-2; D is perhaps TRBD1 (6 bases). CDR1 is SQVTM, CDR2 ANQGSEA, per germline. Trimming cost V 4 bases and J 4 bases, with 10 bases left between them. The CDR3 has 12 residues. The CDR3: CSVGTATYGYTF. CDR3 sequence (DNA): TGCAGCGTTGGGACAGCGACCTATGGCTACACCTTC.

This chain connects TRBV6-7 to TRBJ2-7, with a possible D match to TRBD1 (6 bases). TRBV6-7 falls under the ORF class, with uncertain function. Trimming left V 9 bases short and J 4 bases short, with 25 bases between. The CDR3 loop spans 16 amino acids. CDR3 sequence: CASPPTDRSRIYEQYF. In DNA, the CDR3 is TGTGCCAGTCCACCTACCGACAGGAGTAGAATTTACGAGCAGTACTTC.

The chain uses TRBV5-1 and TRBJ2-7, with TRBD1 matching over 8 bases. Germline values: CDR1 SGHRS, CDR2 YFSETQ. CDR3 length: 14 residues. V gave up 4 bases and J gave up 4 bases; unmatched junction bases: 7. The CDR3 protein is CASSPTTGGYEQYF. The CDR3 DNA reads TGCGCCAGCAGCCCGACCACAGGGGGATACGAGCAGTACTTC.

The chain uses TRBV29-1 and TRBJ2-7; 8 bases are shared with TRBD1. This CDR3 spans 13 amino acids. Germline assignment: CDR1 SQVTM and CDR2 ANQGSEA. The V and J ends lost 7 bases and 2 bases, in that order; junction bases with no gene match: 7. CDR3 DNA: TGCAGCGCACTGACAGGGGTCGCCTACGAGCAGTACTTC. Translation gives CSALTGVAYEQYF.

The chain carries TRBV29-1 and TRBJ1-3; 8 positions agree with TRBD1. The CDR3 covers 16 residues. The germline gives CDR1 SQVTM, CDR2 ANQGSEA. V shed 4 bases, J shed 0 bases, and the junction held 8 bases outside the gene matches. The CDR3 is CSVVVRQGFSGNTIYF. CDR3 nucleotides: TGCAGCGTTGTAGTTAGACAGGGGTTCTCTGGAAACACCATATATTTT.

The rearrangement joins TRBV2 to TRBJ2-7; maybe TRBD1 (5 bases). CDR1 and CDR2 from the germline V gene are SNHLY and FYNNEI. The CDR3 runs to 13 residues. The V end was cut by 6 bases, the J end by 0 bases, with 9 bases between. The CDR3 DNA follows: TGTGCCAGCAGGACTGACAGCTCCTACGAGCAGTACTTC. Protein: CASRTDSSYEQYF.

V and J are TRBV7-2 and TRBJ2-5, with 8 nucleotides matching TRBD2. CDR3 size: 15 residues. J gave up 4 bases and V 7 bases, and 11 bases lay outside the gene matches. CDR1 and CDR2 from the germline V gene are SGHTA and FQGNSA. The CDR3 DNA reads TGTGCCAGCATAGCGGGACCTAGCTGGTCAGAGACCCAGTACTTC. It specifies CASIAGPSWSETQYF.

The chain is built from TRBV27 and TRBJ1-3; D uncertain. Deletions cut 0 bases from V and 0 bases from J, with 9 bases between. Germline-derived CDR1 and CDR2 are MNHEY and SMNVEV (reference sequence). There are 16 residues in the CDR3. The CDR3 DNA follows: TGTGCCAGCAGTTTATCCGGGGATCTCTCTGGAAACACCATATATTTT. Translating gives CASSLSGDLSGNTIYF.